A single TCR beta chain is shown here with its context. The CDR3 covers 16 residues. Germline trimming cut 1 base from V and 4 bases from J; bases unmatched to any gene: 6. Germline CDR1 SGHRS, CDR2 YFSETQ. Sequencing was performed with immunoSEQ multiplex PCR; in TCRdb, only in-frame clones are kept and a portion is missing. Seen here are 200,000 to 250,000 clones, roughly 76% observed once, and the top ten hold about 5%. These data are taken from a study of blood T cell repertoires in COVID-19. V is TRBV5-1 and J is TRBJ2-2, with 8 bases identical to TRBD1. This receptor was identified in a human donor in a cohort sampled during active COVID-19. The specimen sequenced was peripheral blood. The CDR3 nucleotides read TGCGCCAGCAGCTTGACAGGACAGGGTACCACCGGGGAGCTGTTTTTT. Translation gives CASSLTGQGTTGELFF.